The next 30 T cell receptor beta chains were all read from a single sample in a study of neoadjuvant anti-PD-1 for oral cavity cancer. The time point was: after neoadjuvant nivolumab, at surgical resection. Assay: immunoSEQ multiplex PCR; the TCRdb copy retains only in-frame clones and omits some. This sample yields some 61,000 clones, of which more than 75% are seen a single time; roughly 3.5% belongs to the top ten. The starting material was PBMCs, obtained after nivolumab (anti-PD-1) treatment. The receptors come from a person aged 35 to 85 with oral cavity squamous cell carcinoma.

V is TRBV5-4 and J is TRBJ1-3, with D unresolved. Trimming removed 4 bases at V and 2 bases at J, with 10 bases between. Germline CDR1 reads SGHNT; CDR2 reads YYREEE (reference sequence). The CDR3 has 14 amino acids. CDR3 amino acids: CASSQDGPGNTIYF. CDR3 DNA sequence: TGTGCCAGCAGCCAGGACGGCCCTGGAAACACCATATATTTT.

J is TRBJ1-5 and V is TRBV27, with D possibly TRBD1 on 5 matching bases. V gave up 7 bases and J gave up 10 bases, with 23 bases separating them. Germline values: CDR1 MNHEY, CDR2 SMNVEV (reference sequence). The CDR3 has 15 amino acids. The CDR3 loop is CASKLSRDLNIPQHF. In DNA, the CDR3 is TGTGCCAGCAAGCTTTCCCGGGACCTAAATATTCCCCAGCATTTT.

The chain joins TRBV9 to TRBJ1-1; 8 bases fit TRBD1. CDR1 and CDR2 (germline): SGDLS, YYNGEE. This CDR3 has 13 amino acids. Trimming took 1 base from V and 5 from J; bases not matched to a gene: 1. CDR3 sequence reads: CASSVTGGTEAFF. For the CDR3, the DNA is TGTGCCAGCAGCGTAACAGGGGGAACTGAAGCTTTCTTT.

The chain recombines TRBV10-3 with TRBJ2-4; D may be TRBD1 (6 bases). Germline V gene sequence: CDR1 ENHRY, CDR2 SYGVKD. The CDR3 totals 16 residues. With 4 bases removed from V and 4 bases from J, the gap between germline ends came to 17 bases. The CDR3 DNA reads as TGTGCCATCAGTGGGTTCCCAGGGACAAATAAAAACATTCAGTACTTC. As protein: CAISGFPGTNKNIQYF.

The J gene is TRBJ2-1, the V gene TRBV7-9, with 9 bases matching TRBD2. The CDR3 runs to 16 residues. Germline lookup yields CDR1 SEHNR and CDR2 FQNEAQ (reference sequence). J lost 2 bases, V lost 3 bases, and 5 bases had no gene match. In nucleotides, the CDR3 is TGTGCCAGCAGCTTTAAGGGACTAGCCGCCTACAATGAGCAGTTCTTC. It encodes CASSFKGLAAYNEQFF.

The chain recombines TRBV2 with TRBJ2-2; weak D call: TRBD1 (5 bases). Germline loops: CDR1 SNHLY, CDR2 FYNNEI. V lost 5 bases, J lost 0 bases, and 19 bases lay in between. The CDR3 covers 18 residues. DNA for the CDR3: TGTGCCAGCAGTTCACCCTTATCGTCAGGGCCGAACACCGGGGAGCTGTTTTTT. Protein sequence: CASSSPLSSGPNTGELFF. Full variable domain (remainder filled in from reference TRBV2 and TRBJ2-2): EPEVTQTPSHQVTQMGQEVILRCVPISNHLYFYWYRQILGQKVEFLVSFYNNEISEKSEIFDDQFSVERPDGSNFTLKIRSTKLEDSAMYFCASSSPLSSGPNTGELFFGEGSRLTVL.

The CDR3 coding sequence is TGTGCCAGCAGCTTAGTGGTGGGAGGGCCAAACGAGCAGTACTTC. It specifies CASSLVVGGPNEQYF. The chain links TRBV7-9 to TRBJ2-7, with 7 bases fitting TRBD2. Trimming took 1 base from V and 5 from J; bases not matched to a gene: 8. The CDR3 is made up of 15 amino acids. Germline V CDR1 and CDR2: SEHNR, FQNEAQ (reference sequence).

The count of this clone is one. The chain links TRBV5-1 to TRBJ1-4; D is undetermined. The CDR3 extends over 14 amino acids. Looked up from germline, CDR1 is SGHRS and CDR2 is YFSETQ. Trimming left V 1 base short and J 5 bases short, with 9 bases between. CDR3 coding DNA: TGCGCCAGCAGCTTGAACAGAGGGAATGAAAAACTGTTTTTT. Translating it yields CASSLNRGNEKLFF. Based on the CDR3 plus reference TRBV5-1 and TRBJ1-4, the full variable domain is KAGVTQTPRYLIKTRGQQVTLSCSPISGHRSVSWYQQTPGQGLQFLFEYFSETQRNKGNFPGRFSGRQFSNSRSEMNVSTLELGDSALYLCASSLNRGNEKLFFGSGTQLSVL.

The chain recombines TRBV9 with TRBJ2-1; D perhaps matches TRBD2 (5 bases). V shed 3 bases and J shed 10 bases, with 14 bases lying between them. CDR1 and CDR2 (germline): SGDLS, YYNGEE. CDR3 length equals 13 residues. The CDR3 loop is CASSGPDGREQFF. The CDR3 DNA reads as TGTGCCAGCAGCGGACCCGATGGGAGAGAGCAGTTCTTC. The full variable domain, rest sourced from reference TRBV9 and TRBJ2-1, is DSGVTQTPKHLITATGQRVTLRCSPRSGDLSVYWYQQSLDQGLQFLIQYYNGEERAKGNILERFSAQQFPDLHSELNLSSLELGDSALYFCASSGPDGREQFFGPGTRLTVL.

The rearrangement uses TRBV30 and TRBJ2-2; D is perhaps TRBD2 (5 bases). The CDR3 has 14 residues. Trimming pared 3 bases from V and 0 bases from J, leaving 8 bases between. Germline CDR1 and CDR2: GTSNPN and SVGIG (reference sequence). The CDR3 region is CAWRKGANTGELFF. CDR3 nucleotide sequence: TGTGCCTGGAGAAAGGGAGCGAACACCGGGGAGCTGTTTTTT. Variable domain in full (rest from reference TRBV30 and TRBJ2-2): SQTIHQWPATLVQPVGSPLSLECTVEGTSNPNLYWYRQAAGRGLQLLFYSVGIGQISSEVPQNLSASRPQDRQFILSSKKLLLSDSGFYLCAWRKGANTGELFFGEGSRLTVL.

The chain links TRBV29-1 to TRBJ2-3; D is unclear. Germline V gene sequence: CDR1 SQVTM, CDR2 ANQGSEA. V dropped 5 bases and J dropped 3 bases, with 12 bases sitting between them. CDR3 size: 13 residues. This CDR3 reads CSVPTASTDTQYF. CDR3 nucleotides: TGCAGCGTTCCAACCGCCAGTACAGATACGCAGTATTTT.

J is TRBJ2-3 and V is TRBV27; no reliable D call. Trimming cost V 2 bases and J 6 bases, with 15 bases left between them. The CDR3 spans 15 residues. CDR1 is MNHEY, CDR2 SMNVEV, per germline (reference sequence). The CDR3 protein is CASSLNGTSRDTQYF. The CDR3, as DNA: TGTGCCAGCAGTTTAAATGGAACATCACGGGATACGCAGTATTTT.

A few counts support this clone. The V call is TRBV5-8, the J call TRBJ1-3; D uncertain. Germline V gene lookup returns CDR1 SGHTS and CDR2 YDEGEE. V shed 0 bases and J shed 0 bases, with 10 bases lying between them. The CDR3 extends over 16 amino acids. CDR3 DNA: TGTGCCAGCAGCTTGGCACAGCCATTCTCTGGAAACACCATATATTTT. This sequence encodes CASSLAQPFSGNTIYF. The variable domain in full, completed from reference TRBV5-8 and TRBJ1-3, reads EAGVTQSPTHLIKTRGQQATLRCSPISGHTSVYWYQQALGLGLQFLLWYDEGEERNRGNFPPRFSGRQFPNYSSELNVNALELEDSALYLCASSLAQPFSGNTIYFGEGSWLTVV.

The chain combines TRBV5-6 with TRBJ1-1; D gene ambiguous. V lost 0 bases, J lost 0 bases, and 12 bases lay in between. Germline loops: CDR1 SGHDT, CDR2 YYEEEE. The CDR3 spans 16 residues. The CDR3, as DNA: TGTGCCAGCAGCTTGGATCCAGGAATCATGAACACTGAAGCTTTCTTT. Amino acid sequence: CASSLDPGIMNTEAFF. Full variable domain (rest looked up from reference TRBV5-6 and TRBJ1-1): DAGVTQSPTHLIKTRGQQVTLRCSPKSGHDTVSWYQQALGQGPQFIFQYYEEEERQRGNFPDRFSGHQFPNYSSELNVNALLLGDSALYLCASSLDPGIMNTEAFFGQGTRLTVV.

V is TRBV27 and J is TRBJ2-7, with D possibly being TRBD1 (6 bases). The CDR3 is 13 residues long. V gave up 1 base and J gave up 5 bases, with 9 bases separating them. The V gene's germline CDR1 is MNHEY and CDR2 SMNVEV (reference sequence). The CDR3 sequence is CASSLLQGDEQYF. For the CDR3, the DNA is TGTGCCAGCAGTTTATTACAGGGCGACGAGCAGTACTTC.

This clone has a single count. The V call is TRBV9, the J call TRBJ2-1, with 15 bases matching TRBD2. Germline V gene data show CDR1 as SGDLS and CDR2 as YYNGEE. With V trimmed by 4 bases and J by 6 bases, 2 bases remained unmatched. The CDR3 has 15 residues. As DNA, the CDR3 is TGTGCCAGCAGCCCGGGACTAGCGGGAGGCAATGAGCAGTTCTTC. Translated, it gives CASSPGLAGGNEQFF.

This chain uses TRBV16 with TRBJ1-1; weak D call: TRBD1 (5 bases). Between the trimmed V and J ends, which lost 2 bases and 4 bases, there was a span of 8 bases. Germline lookup yields CDR1 KGHSY and CDR2 FQNENV. The length of the CDR3 is 13 residues. The chain's CDR3 is CASSQQGGTEAFF. The CDR3 DNA reads TGTGCCAGCAGCCAACAGGGTGGCACTGAAGCTTTCTTT. Combining the CDR3 with reference TRBV16 and TRBJ1-1 gives the whole variable domain GEEVAQTPKHLVRGEGQKAKLYCAPIKGHSYVFWYQQVLKNEFKFLISFQNENVFDETGMPKERFSAKCLPNSPCSLEIQATKLEDSAVYFCASSQQGGTEAFFGQGTRLTVV.

This clone showed up just once. The J gene is TRBJ2-7, the V gene TRBV9; 11 positions match TRBD2. The germline V gene has CDR1 SGDLS and CDR2 YYNGEE. J gave up 3 bases and V 3 bases, and 5 bases lay outside the gene matches. CDR3 length: 15 amino acids. The CDR3 reads CASSASGTSGYEQYF. CDR3 bases: TGTGCCAGCAGCGCCTCCGGGACTAGCGGCTACGAGCAGTACTTC.

The chain employs TRBV28 and TRBJ1-2; D is perhaps TRBD1 (5 bases). This CDR3 contains 14 residues. Trimming removed 6 bases at V and 4 bases at J, with 15 bases between. Germline CDR1 reads MDHEN; CDR2 reads SYDVKM. CDR3 coding DNA: TGTGCCAGCAGGACCCCCCAGGGTATCTATGGCTACACCTTC. Its translation: CASRTPQGIYGYTF.

The chain is built from TRBV11-3 and TRBJ1-1, with TRBD1 as a possible D gene (6 bases). Germline CDR1 is SGHNT and CDR2 is YENEEA. V lost 3 bases and J lost 3, with 11 bases in between. The CDR3 totals 14 residues. CDR3 in DNA: TGTGCCAGCAGCTTCCGGGGGCGGGACACTGAAGCTTTCTTT. Translated: CASSFRGRDTEAFF.

The V call is TRBV4-1, the J call TRBJ2-7, with D perhaps matching TRBD1 (6 bases). Germline V lookup: CDR1 MGHRA, CDR2 YSYEKL. This CDR3 has 12 residues. Trimming removed 4 bases at V and 6 bases at J, with 10 bases between. DNA of the CDR3: TGCGCCAGCAGCCGAGGGGGTGGCGAGCAGTACTTC. As protein: CASSRGGGEQYF.

This chain links TRBV4-1 with TRBJ2-1, with TRBD2 identical over 11 bases. The V and J ends lost 3 bases and 0 bases, in that order; junction bases with no gene match: 16. The CDR3 is 21 amino acids. Germline CDR1 reads MGHRA; CDR2 reads YSYEKL. CDR3 sequence reads: CASSHLRSLASGRHSYNEQFF. In DNA, the CDR3 is TGCGCCAGCAGCCACCTCAGAAGTCTCGCTAGCGGGAGGCACTCCTACAATGAGCAGTTCTTC.

The chain carries TRBV5-1 and TRBJ2-4, with unresolved D. V lost 4 bases to trimming and J lost 0 bases, with 11 bases between them. Germline values: CDR1 SGHRS, CDR2 YFSETQ. This CDR3 is 15 amino acids long. The CDR3 DNA reads TGCGCCAGCAGCCCGGAAGGATCAGCCAAAAACATTCAGTACTTC. Translating it yields CASSPEGSAKNIQYF.

This chain uses TRBV5-6 with TRBJ2-5; D not certain. Trimming cost V 5 bases and J 2 bases, with 10 bases left between them. This CDR3 comprises 13 residues. Germline-derived CDR1 and CDR2 are SGHDT and YYEEEE. CDR3 region: CASRSWHQETQYF. CDR3 nucleotides: TGTGCCAGCAGGTCGTGGCATCAAGAGACCCAGTACTTC.

This clone was seen more than once but under ten times. The genes are TRBV6-1 and TRBJ2-2; D could derive from TRBD1 or TRBD2 (6 bases each). The germline V gene encodes CDR1 MNHNS and CDR2 SASEGT. This CDR3 is 15 amino acids long. Trimming stripped 8 bases from V and 0 bases from J, with 13 bases between. The DNA for the CDR3 is TGTGCCAGCCGGGGGCTGTCTGCGAACACCGGGGAGCTGTTTTTT. This translates into CASRGLSANTGELFF.

V gene TRBV21-1 combines with J gene TRBJ2-7; the D segment call TRBD1 is taken from the table without a DNA check. TRBV21-1 represents a pseudogene. This CDR3 comprises 15 residues. The chain's CDR3 is CASSHRGSPGYEQYF. The DNA for the CDR3 is TGTGCCAGCAGCCACAGGGGCTCGCCCGGGTACGAGCAGTACTTC.

The chain has TRBV5-1 and TRBJ2-5; D may be TRBD1 (6 bases). Germline lookup yields CDR1 SGHRS and CDR2 YFSETQ. Trimming removed 0 bases at V and 4 bases at J, with 16 bases between. The CDR3 sequence is 16 residues long. The CDR3: CASSLGDTWERETQYF. CDR3 coding DNA: TGCGCCAGCAGCTTGGGGGACACCTGGGAGCGAGAGACCCAGTACTTC.

This clone was seen only once. V is TRBV11-2 and J is TRBJ2-4; 8 bases are shared with TRBD1. Trimming cost V 1 base and J 7 bases; bases outside gene matches: 9. Per the germline V gene, CDR1 is SGHAT and CDR2 is FQNNGV. The CDR3 contains 16 residues. This CDR3 reads CASSLGPGQVANIQYF. The CDR3 DNA reads TGTGCCAGCAGCTTAGGCCCGGGACAGGTCGCGAACATTCAGTACTTC. Complete variable domain (other parts from reference TRBV11-2 and TRBJ2-4): EAGVAQSPRYKIIEKRQSVAFWCNPISGHATLYWYQQILGQGPKLLIQFQNNGVVDDSQLPKDRFSAERLKGVDSTLKIQPAKLEDSAVYLCASSLGPGQVANIQYFGAGTRLSVL.

The CDR3 DNA sequence: TGCGCCAGCAGCCCTCCGCTAGGCCTAGACAATGAGCAGTTCTTC. This codes for CASSPPLGLDNEQFF. V is TRBV5-1 and J is TRBJ2-1; no clear D. The CDR3 contains 15 residues. Trimming cost V 4 bases and J 5 bases, with 16 bases left between them. The germline V gene encodes CDR1 SGHRS and CDR2 YFSETQ.

This rearrangement joins TRBV7-9 to TRBJ2-7; D ambiguous. The germline gives CDR1 SEHNR, CDR2 FQNEAQ (reference sequence). V was pared by 5 bases and J by 7 bases, with 12 bases between. CDR3 length: 12 residues. CDR3 DNA sequence: TGTGCCAGCAGCCCGTCCTTGGGTGAGCAGTACTTC. Translated, it gives CASSPSLGEQYF.